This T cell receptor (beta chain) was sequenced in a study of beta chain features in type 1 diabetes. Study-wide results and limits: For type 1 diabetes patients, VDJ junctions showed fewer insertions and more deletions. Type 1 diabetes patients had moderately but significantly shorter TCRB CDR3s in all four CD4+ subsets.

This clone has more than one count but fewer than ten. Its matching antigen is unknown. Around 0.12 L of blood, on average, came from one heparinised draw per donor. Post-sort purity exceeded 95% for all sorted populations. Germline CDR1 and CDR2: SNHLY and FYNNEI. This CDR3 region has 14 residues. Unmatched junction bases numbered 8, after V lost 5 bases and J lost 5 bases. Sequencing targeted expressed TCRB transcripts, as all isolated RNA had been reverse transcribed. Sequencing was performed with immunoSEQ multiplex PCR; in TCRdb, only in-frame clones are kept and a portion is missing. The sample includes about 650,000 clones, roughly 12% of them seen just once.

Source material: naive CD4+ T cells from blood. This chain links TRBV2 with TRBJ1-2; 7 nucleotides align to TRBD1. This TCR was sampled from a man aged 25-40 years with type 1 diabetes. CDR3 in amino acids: CASSPQGVRYGYTF. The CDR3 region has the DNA TGTGCCAGCAGTCCTCAGGGGGTGAGGTATGGCTACACCTTC.